These T cell receptor beta chains were read from a single sample in a study of T-cell reconstitution after alpha-beta-depleted transplantation in children. TCRdb ran MiXCR on the PCR reads and lists one entry per CDR3 protein. The sample lists about 72,000 distinct CDR3 sequences; roughly 6.6% were seen once. Sample: PBMCs from the stem cell graft donor, taken from the stem cell graft. The receptors here all came from a human donor who donated a stem cell graft to a child with acute lymphoblastic leukemia. Each CDR3 is given with its conserved first and last residue. The D gene is left open where the match is weak. Not all rows give a size; the values are once, few, many and, for expanded clones, a class.

TRBV25-1	TRBJ2-5	many	TRBD1	CASTQPQGAMETQYF
TRBV29-1	TRBJ2-1	many	NA	CSVENRESGDEQFF
TRBV20-1	TRBJ1-1	many	NA	CSARTGDTEAFF
TRBV7-3	TRBJ1-2	NA	NA	CASIHCDEGYGYTF
TRBV19	TRBJ2-1	NA	NA	CASNGGASYNEQFF
TRBV7-2	TRBJ2-7	many	TRBD2	CASSLELAGTYEQYF
TRBV6-5	TRBJ1-1	many	NA	CASSSRVGFGVTEAFF
TRBV7-2	TRBJ2-3	many	NA	CASSQLITDTQYF
TRBV28	TRBJ2-1	many	TRBD1	CASSLQGARYNEQFF
TRBV9	TRBJ2-4	many	NA	CASSVVREYGHIQYF
TRBV12-3/TRBV12-4	TRBJ2-1	many	TRBD2	CASSVSGSNEQFF
TRBV28	TRBJ2-5	NA	NA	CASSEGRSSETQYF
TRBV28	TRBJ1-4	NA	NA	CASGQLTVRGEKLFF
TRBV12-3/TRBV12-4	TRBJ1-3	many	NA	CASSFQGSGNTIYF
TRBV28	TRBJ1-3	many	NA	CASSLTQTGNTIYF
TRBV6-6	TRBJ2-1	NA	NA	CASSTPYNEQFF
TRBV7-2	TRBJ2-5	many	NA	CASSIRGGVQETQYF
TRBV13	TRBJ1-3	NA	TRBD1	CASSLRQGRSGNTIYF
TRBV24-1	TRBJ2-7	many	NA	CATSDGDGEQYF
TRBV11-3	TRBJ1-1	NA	NA	CASSSDHGYEAFF
TRBV14	TRBJ2-7	few	TRBD1	CASSPSGTGAYEQYF
TRBV5-1	TRBJ2-7	many	TRBD1	CASSLETGDIYEQYF
TRBV6-1	TRBJ2-1	few	NA	CSSKGSESSYNEQFF
TRBV27	TRBJ2-1	many	NA	CASSDRRGNNEQFF
TRBV27	TRBJ2-2	many	TRBD1	CASSLRDRVPGELFF
TRBV7-3	TRBJ2-5	NA	TRBD2	CASSVSGTSGLETQYF
TRBV19	TRBJ2-1	few	NA	CASSMVANEQFF
TRBV27	TRBJ2-5	NA	NA	CASSFDRGGETQYF
TRBV2	TRBJ2-5	NA	NA	CASGVTGETQYF
TRBV11-2	TRBJ2-3	few	TRBD2	CASSWTSGGLSSTDTQYF
TRBV7-3	TRBJ2-3	NA	TRBD2	CASSGLAGGADTQYF
TRBV6-5	TRBJ2-7	many	TRBD1	CASSYSGQDRYEQYF
TRBV12-3/TRBV12-4	TRBJ1-1	few	TRBD1	CASSLTRTGIRTEAFF
TRBV6-1	TRBJ2-3	NA	NA	CASSAGWGDTQYF
TRBV12-5	TRBJ1-1	many	TRBD1	CASGPRGPLNTEAFF
TRBV29-1	TRBJ1-5	many	NA	CSVGGQSQPQHF
TRBV5-1	TRBJ2-5	few	NA	CASSLGIRGETQYF
TRBV4-2	TRBJ2-6	few	NA	CASSQTRGAGANVLTF
TRBV2	TRBJ1-1	many	NA	CASRTGNTEAFF
TRBV11-2	TRBJ1-1	many	NA	CASSSNNGVGTEAFF
TRBV7-2	TRBJ2-7	many	TRBD2	CASSFKRGDSYEQYF
TRBV5-1	TRBJ2-1	many	TRBD2	CASRTSGGANEQFF
TRBV29-1	TRBJ1-2	many	TRBD1	CSVRTGGNYGYTF
TRBV7-2	TRBJ2-1	many	NA	CASRLDVGGYNEQFF
TRBV12-3/TRBV12-4	TRBJ2-1	many	NA	CASSLTKVYEQFF
TRBV12-3/TRBV12-4	TRBJ2-7	many	TRBD1	CASNPTGGGYEQYF
TRBV2	TRBJ1-1	many	NA	CASSDVDRNTEAFF
TRBV15	TRBJ1-4	many	NA	CATSSPSRGNEKLFF
TRBV5-5	TRBJ1-5	many	NA	CASSPEGVQPQHF